This record looks at one TCR beta chain sequence and its context. This sample was included in a study of blood T cell repertoires in COVID-19. Per the study methods: The authors estimated nucleated cell counts from reference gene primer amplification. The method was immunoSEQ multiplex PCR; TCRdb's version includes in-frame clones alone and lacks a portion of them. V and J calls and clone size are given by that table; D and trimming were obtained from the DNA. The sample contains roughly 160,000 clones, about 88% of which appear only once. Per germline, CDR1 GTSNPN and CDR2 SVGIG (reference sequence). This CDR3 has 15 residues. Trimming removed 0 bases from V and 0 bases from J, with 9 bases in between.

The chain links TRBV30 to TRBJ1-5; D ambiguous. The sequenced sample consisted of peripheral blood. The TCR originated in a woman aged 45-59 years with COVID-19, enrolled during active disease. Here the CDR3 reads CAWSVQTNSNQPQHF. CDR3 nucleotide sequence: TGTGCCTGGAGTGTACAGACTAATAGCAATCAGCCCCAGCATTTT.